One sample yielded the 16 T cell receptor beta chains listed below, sequenced in a study of T cells in placental villitis. Using the immunoSEQ v4 bias-controlled multiplex PCR assay, run blinded to group allocation, TCR-beta CDR3 regions were amplified from genomic DNA. TCRdb obtained this table from immuneACCESS and retained in-frame rearrangements with V and J assigned. These tables miss some clones; where compared with another copy, unresolved V genes account for less than half of the shortfall, and the remainder is unexplained. Here the sample has about 3,100 clones; roughly 85% occur a single time. 18% of the sample is in the top ten clones. What was sequenced was placental tissue containing maternal and fetal cells. All receptors derive from a human patient with infectious villitis; the placental T cells may come from both mother and fetus.

This clone came up a few times. This chain uses TRBV25-1 with TRBJ1-2, with D uncertain. CDR3 size: 11 residues. Germline assignment: CDR1 MGHDK and CDR2 SYGVNS. Trimming took 1 base from V and 5 from J, leaving 2 bases between them. Written as DNA, the CDR3 is TGTGCCAGCAGTGAATCTTATGGCTACACCTTC. Its translation: CASSESYGYTF.

This clone has only a few counts. This chain uses TRBV30 with TRBJ1-5; D not certain. The ends were cut back, 0 bases at V and 6 bases at J, with 9 bases in the middle. The V gene's germline CDR1 is GTSNPN and CDR2 SVGIG (reference sequence). The CDR3 is 13 amino acids. CDR3 region: CAWSVGELQPQHF. The CDR3 DNA reads TGTGCCTGGAGTGTAGGAGAACTTCAGCCCCAGCATTTT.

V usage is TRBV9 and J usage is TRBJ1-1; D unresolved. V was clipped by 4 bases and J by 7 bases, with 17 bases between them. Germline lookup yields CDR1 SGDLS and CDR2 YYNGEE. The CDR3 runs 14 residues. The CDR3 bases are TGTGCCAGCAGCCCCCAATCAGTTGGCGGTGAAGCTTTCTTT. It is translated as CASSPQSVGGEAFF. The full variable domain, its missing parts supplied by reference TRBV9 and TRBJ1-1, is DSGVTQTPKHLITATGQRVTLRCSPRSGDLSVYWYQQSLDQGLQFLIQYYNGEERAKGNILERFSAQQFPDLHSELNLSSLELGDSALYFCASSPQSVGGEAFFGQGTRLTVV.

Turning to this clone: Other DNA sequences in this sample translate to the same CDR3. This chain uses TRBV6-1 with TRBJ2-2; TRBD2 aligns across 8 bases. V dropped 2 bases and J dropped 0; count of bases not matched to a gene: 2. Germline lookup yields CDR1 MNHNS and CDR2 SASEGT. This CDR3 is built from 16 residues. CDR3 sequence reads: CASSERGGANTGELFF. CDR3 bases: TGTGCCAGCAGTGAACGGGGGGGCGCGAACACCGGGGAGCTGTTTTTT.

The genes are TRBV24-1 and TRBJ1-2, with D unclear. The CDR3 totals 15 residues. Per the germline V gene, CDR1 is KGHDR and CDR2 is SFDVKD. Deletions cut 3 bases from V and 4 bases from J, with 14 bases between. In DNA, the CDR3 is TGTGCCACCAGTGATGTACTAGTACCCTTCTATGGCTACACCTTC. Residues: CATSDVLVPFYGYTF.

The rearrangement uses TRBV6-1 and TRBJ1-6; no clear D. Trimming cost V 0 bases and J 14 bases, with 11 bases left between them. Per the germline V gene, CDR1 is MNHNS and CDR2 is SASEGT. CDR3 length: 13 amino acids. The CDR3 bases are TGTGCCAGCAGTGAAGCGGTACTCGTTTCCCTCCACTTT. This translates into CASSEAVLVSLHF.

The genes are TRBV29-1 and TRBJ1-2, with a tentative D call TRBD1 (5 bases). The CDR3 consists of 14 residues. V was trimmed by 5 bases and J by 1 base, leaving 14 bases between them. The germline CDR1 and CDR2 sequences are SQVTM and ANQGSEA. In DNA, the CDR3 is TGCAGCGTTACAGACAGCACAAGTAACTATGGCTACACCTTC. Translating it yields CSVTDSTSNYGYTF.

This clone has a single count. The chain carries TRBV7-3 and TRBJ2-6; weak D call: TRBD2 (6 bases). V was cut by 5 bases and J by 2 bases, with 10 bases left in between. In germline, CDR1 is SGHTA, CDR2 FQGTGA. The CDR3 is made up of 15 amino acids. CDR3 nucleotides: TGTGCCAGCAGCACACGCGGGACTGGGGCCAACGTCCTGACTTTC. Residues: CASSTRGTGANVLTF.

This chain links TRBV2 with TRBJ2-4, with D possibly being TRBD1 or TRBD2 (5 bases each). CDR1 and CDR2 from the germline V gene are SNHLY and FYNNEI. The germline V and J ends were trimmed by 9 bases and 0 bases, with 18 bases remaining between them. The CDR3 totals 16 residues. CDR3 residues: CASRYGAILAKNIQYF. CDR3 sequence (DNA): TGTGCCAGTCGTTACGGGGCGATCCTAGCCAAAAACATTCAGTACTTC.

The V call is TRBV7-8, the J call TRBJ1-2, with D tentatively TRBD1 (5 bases). The CDR3 totals 16 residues. From germline, CDR1 is SGHVS and CDR2 FQNEAQ. V lost 1 base to trimming and J lost 4 bases, with 16 bases between them. CDR3 region: CASSLDRGGTGYGYTF. For the CDR3, the DNA is TGTGCCAGCAGCTTAGATCGGGGGGGAACGGGCTATGGCTACACCTTC. Based on the CDR3 plus reference TRBV7-8 and TRBJ1-2, the full variable domain is GAGVSQSPRYKVAKRGQDVALRCDPISGHVSLFWYQQALGQGPEFLTYFQNEAQLDKSGLPSDRFFAERPEGSVSTLKIQRTQQEDSAVYLCASSLDRGGTGYGYTFGSGTRLTVV.

This chain uses TRBV4-1 with TRBJ2-5, with D unclear. V lost 4 bases to trimming and J lost 0 bases, with 12 bases between them. The CDR3 has 15 residues. CDR1 and CDR2 (germline): MGHRA, YSYEKL. The CDR3 DNA reads TGCGCCAGCAGCCCCGTCGCCTCGTACCAAGAGACCCAGTACTTC. Protein product: CASSPVASYQETQYF.

The chain is built from TRBV7-6 and TRBJ1-2; D is undetermined. Trimming stripped 9 bases from V and 4 bases from J, with 15 bases between. CDR3 length equals 13 residues. Germline-derived CDR1 and CDR2 are SGHVS and FNYEAQ. CDR3 bases: TGTGCCAGGAAACGGGCAGCTACCTATGGCTACACCTTC. Translating gives CARKRAATYGYTF. The full variable domain, in which reference TRBV7-6 and TRBJ1-2 provide the parts outside the CDR3, is GAGVSQSPRYKVTKRGQDVALRCDPISGHVSLYWYRQALGQGPEFLTYFNYEAQQDKSGLPNDRFSAERPEGSISTLTIQRTEQRDSAMYRCARKRAATYGYTFGSGTRLTVV.

J is TRBJ1-1 and V is TRBV25-1; perhaps TRBD1 as D (5 bases). V shed 3 bases and J shed 3 bases, with 14 bases lying between them. Germline lookup yields CDR1 MGHDK and CDR2 SYGVNS. This CDR3 region has 15 residues. The CDR3 DNA is TGTGCCAGCAGTGAGGCTGCGGAAGGGGACACTGAAGCTTTCTTT. Its translation: CASSEAAEGDTEAFF. The variable domain in full, completed from reference TRBV25-1 and TRBJ1-1, reads EADIYQTPRYLVIGTGKKITLECSQTMGHDKMYWYQQDPGMELHLIHYSYGVNSTEKGDLSSESTVSRIRTEHFPLTLESARPSHTSQYLCASSEAAEGDTEAFFGQGTRLTVV.

Turning to this clone: The junction departs from the called germline gene at one end, perhaps through a read error. Within the sample, other DNA sequences also encode this same CDR3. This chain joins TRBV2 and TRBJ1-6; D is uncertain. This CDR3 has 13 residues. The germline V gene has CDR1 SNHLY and CDR2 FYNNEI. The CDR3 DNA follows: TGTGCCAGCAGTGAAGCGTTTAATTCACCCCTTCACTTT. Its protein product is CASSEAFNSPLHF. Looking up the rest from reference TRBV2 and TRBJ1-6 gives the full variable domain: EPEVTQTPSHQVTQMGQEVILRCVPISNHLYFYWYRQILGQKVEFLVSFYNNEISEKSEIFDDQFSVERPDGSNFTLKIRSTKLEDSAMYFCASSEAFNSPLHFGNGTRLTVT.

The CDR3 DNA follows: TGTGCCAGCAGCGGATCCACAGATACGCAGTATTTT. It codes for CASSGSTDTQYF. This sequence joins TRBV14 and TRBJ2-3; D call uncertain. Trimming cost V 5 bases and J 2 bases, with 5 bases left between them. Germline V gene data show CDR1 as SGHDN and CDR2 as FVKESK. This CDR3 region has 12 residues.

A note on this clone: Other DNA sequences within the sample encode an identical CDR3. The chain recombines TRBV28 with TRBJ1-2, with TRBD1 as a possible D gene (5 bases). V dropped 5 bases and J dropped 4 bases, with 14 bases sitting between them. This CDR3 region has 14 residues. In germline, CDR1 is MDHEN, CDR2 SYDVKM. The CDR3 loop is CASSMTGLVYGYTF. The CDR3 DNA reads TGTGCCAGCAGTATGACGGGACTCGTCTATGGCTACACCTTC.